The 8 T cell receptor beta chains presented below share a single source sample, sequenced in a study of response to subunit inactivated influenza vaccine. TCRdb independently ran MiXCR on the RT-PCR reads; one entry per CDR3 protein. Here the sample spans a few hundred thousand distinct CDR3 sequences, under 8.5% being singletons. The specimen was PBMCs from blood, collected 23 to 25 months after vaccination. The receptors shown here come from a man aged 45 to 70 who received an inactivated influenza vaccine.

This clonotype was observed at least ten times. This chain uses TRBV12-3 or TRBV12-4 with TRBJ1-2; TRBD1 matches at 7 bases. J gave up 4 bases and V 5 bases, and 7 bases lay outside the gene matches. There are 14 residues in the CDR3. As DNA, the CDR3 is TGTGCCAGCAGTACCACACAGGGGATCTATGGCTACACCTTC. This translates into CASSTTQGIYGYTF.

V usage is TRBV20-1 and J usage is TRBJ2-7; the D gene is possibly TRBD2 (5 bases). This CDR3 is 15 amino acids long. Trimming left V 0 bases short and J 2 bases short, with 14 bases between. CDR1 is DFQATT, CDR2 SNEGSKA, per germline (reference sequence). The CDR3 DNA follows: TGCAGTGCTAGAGATAAAGGGAGACCTACCTACGAGCAGTACTTC. It specifies CSARDKGRPTYEQYF.

As for this clonotype: A clone one base away is much larger, so this may be a read error. V usage is TRBV7-9 and J usage is TRBJ2-2; unclear D gene. Germline V CDR1 and CDR2: SEHNR, FQNEAQ (reference sequence). The V end lost 5 bases, the J end lost 0 bases, and 7 bases lay between the germline ends. The CDR3 is made up of 14 amino acids. The CDR3 nucleotides are TGTGCCAGCAGCGCGGTAACGAACACCGGGGAGCTGTTTTTT. It specifies CASSAVTNTGELFF. Supplemented by reference TRBV7-9 and TRBJ2-2, the full variable domain reads DTGVSQNPRHKITKRGQNVTFRCDPISEHNRLYWYRQTLGQGPEFLTYFQNEAQLEKSRLLSDRFSAERPKGSFSTLEIQRTEQGDSAMYLCASSAVTNTGELFFGEGSRLTVL.

The sample holds many counts of this clonotype. The gene calls are TRBV7-6 and TRBJ2-3; TRBD1 aligns across 7 bases. Germline V gives CDR1 SGHVS, CDR2 FNYEAQ. The ends lost 5 bases at V and 3 bases at J; junction bases unmatched: 2. The CDR3 is 13 residues long. CDR3 loop: CASSRGQTDTQYF. In DNA form, the CDR3 reads TGTGCCAGCAGCCGGGGACAGACAGATACGCAGTATTTT.

This sequence joins TRBV7-7 and TRBJ2-2; D is uncertain. CDR3 length equals 14 residues. V lost 4 bases and J 3 bases, leaving 9 bases between the germline ends. CDR1 is SSHAT and CDR2 is FNYEAQ in the germline V gene (reference sequence). The CDR3, as DNA: TGTGCCAGCAGCTACATACACGACACCGGGGAGCTGTTTTTT. Translation gives CASSYIHDTGELFF.

The chain uses TRBV18 and TRBJ2-1; possible D gene TRBD2, 6 bases. Per the germline V gene, CDR1 is KGHSH and CDR2 is LQKENI. Trimming stripped 3 bases from V and 7 bases from J, with 16 bases between. This CDR3 is built from 15 residues. The CDR3 coding sequence is TGTGCCAGCTCACCTTACGGGGGAGATCTAAATGAGCAGTTCTTC. The encoded protein is CASSPYGGDLNEQFF.

This rearrangement joins TRBV5-1 to TRBJ1-1; D gene ambiguous. V lost 4 bases and J 0 bases, leaving 10 bases between the germline ends. CDR1 is SGHRS, CDR2 YFSETQ, per germline. CDR3 length: 14 residues. The DNA of the CDR3 is TGCGCCAGCAGCCCGAGGGCGATGAACACTGAAGCTTTCTTT. It specifies CASSPRAMNTEAFF.

This clonotype turned up a few times. The chain links TRBV27 to TRBJ2-5; the D gene is possibly TRBD1 (6 bases). The CDR3 is 15 amino acids. CDR1 and CDR2 from the germline V gene are MNHEY and SMNVEV (reference sequence). V shed 1 base and J shed 3 bases, with 12 bases lying between them. For the CDR3, the DNA is TGTGCCAGCAGTTTATATTCAGGGGTGAAAGAGACCCAGTACTTC. Its translation is CASSLYSGVKETQYF.